The clone carrying this T cell receptor beta chain was counted only a few times. Its matching antigen is unknown. The germline V gene encodes CDR1 SGHKS and CDR2 YYEKEE (reference sequence). The CDR3 length is 16 residues. The ends were cut back, 2 bases at V and 0 bases at J, with 15 bases in the middle. The source of the sample is a study of circulating CD8 cells and anti-PD-1 response in melanoma. About the study: Response groups: complete/partial responders versus stable/progressive non-responders. Whole-study results and caveats: Subset repertoires were largely private at M1, with under 8% shared. Published repertoire comparisons used only baseline and M1 samples.

TCR libraries were prepared from roughly 14 ng of total RNA with the QIAseq Immune Repertoire TCR panel. Using its own MiXCR run on the reads, TCRdb lists one record per CDR3 protein. The sample consists of about 620 distinct CDR3 sequences, less than 9.5% of them appearing once. Live CD3+CD8+TCRalphabeta+ cells were sorted into four subsets by PD-1 and/or TIGIT. The rearrangement joins TRBV5-5 to TRBJ2-7; D might be TRBD1 or TRBD2, each matching 5 bases. The material was CD8+ T cells from PBMCs, obtained at baseline or after one month of anti-PD-1 therapy (not recorded which). This clonotype was obtained from a human donor with melanoma. The CDR3 nucleotides are TGTGCCAGCAGCTTAAGCCGGGGCCAAAGCTCCTACGAGCAGTACTTC. It codes for CASSLSRGQSSYEQYF. The full variable domain, rest sourced from reference TRBV5-5 and TRBJ2-7, is DAGVTQSPTHLIKTRGQQVTLRCSPISGHKSVSWYQQVLGQGPQFIFQYYEKEERGRGNFPDRFSARQFPNYSSELNVNALLLGDSALYLCASSLSRGQSSYEQYFGPGTRLTVT.